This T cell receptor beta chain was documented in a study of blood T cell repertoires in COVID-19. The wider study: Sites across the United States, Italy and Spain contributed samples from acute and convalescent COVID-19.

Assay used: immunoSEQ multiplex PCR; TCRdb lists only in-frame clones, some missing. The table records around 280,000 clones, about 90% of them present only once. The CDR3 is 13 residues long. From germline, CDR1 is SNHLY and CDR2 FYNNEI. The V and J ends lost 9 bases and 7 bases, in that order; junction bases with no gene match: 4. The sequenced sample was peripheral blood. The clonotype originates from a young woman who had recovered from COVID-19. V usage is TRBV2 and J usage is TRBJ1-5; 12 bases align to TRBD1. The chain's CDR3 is CASRGQGAQPQHF. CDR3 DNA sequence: TGTGCCAGTCGGGGACAGGGGGCCCAGCCCCAGCATTTT.